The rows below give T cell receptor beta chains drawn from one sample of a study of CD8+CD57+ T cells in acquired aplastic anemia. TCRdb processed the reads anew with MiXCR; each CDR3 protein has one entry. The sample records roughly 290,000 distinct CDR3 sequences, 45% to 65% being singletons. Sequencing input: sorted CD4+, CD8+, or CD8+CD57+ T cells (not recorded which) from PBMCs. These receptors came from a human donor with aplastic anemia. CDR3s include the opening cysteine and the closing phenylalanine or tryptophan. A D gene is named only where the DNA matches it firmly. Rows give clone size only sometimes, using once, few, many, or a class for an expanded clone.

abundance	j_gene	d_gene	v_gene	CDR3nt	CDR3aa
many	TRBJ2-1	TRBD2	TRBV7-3	TGTGCCAGCAGCGTCTCCGGGACTAGCGGAAACAATGAGCAGTTCTTC	CASSVSGTSGNNEQFF
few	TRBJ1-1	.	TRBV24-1	TGTGCCACCAGTGATGACATGGGCACTGAAGCTTTCTTT	CATSDDMGTEAFF
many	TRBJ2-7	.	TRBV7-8	TGTGCCAGCAGCTTAGCCACAACCGGGACCAGACTTTACGAGCAGTACTTC	CASSLATTGTRLYEQYF
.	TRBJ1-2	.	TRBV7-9	TGTGCCAGCAGCTTAGTGGGACACGGGATGTTAGGGTATGGCTACACCTTC	CASSLVGHGMLGYGYTF
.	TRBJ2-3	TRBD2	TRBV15	TGTGCCACCAGCAGGGACAGACTAGCGTCAGATACGCAGTATTTT	CATSRDRLASDTQYF
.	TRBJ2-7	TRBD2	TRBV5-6	TGTGCCAGCAGTCGGACTAGCCAGACCTACGAGCAGTACTTC	CASSRTSQTYEQYF
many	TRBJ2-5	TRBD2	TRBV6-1	TGTGCCAGCAGTGAACGGGGCGGGAGTGGGGAGACCCAGTACTTC	CASSERGGSGETQYF
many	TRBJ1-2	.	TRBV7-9	TGTGCCAGCAGCTCCGATCTAGCCAGACTCTATGGCTACACCTTC	CASSSDLARLYGYTF
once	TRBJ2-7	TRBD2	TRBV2	TGTGCCAGCAGTGTGTCTAGCGGGAGGGCCTCATCCTACGAGCAGTACTTC	CASSVSSGRASSYEQYF
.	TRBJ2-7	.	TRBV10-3	TGTGCCACCAGTGGAGGCCCCGGGGACGAGCAGTACTTT	CATSGGPGDEQYF
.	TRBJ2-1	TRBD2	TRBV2	TGTGCCAGCAGTGCCTCTAGCGGAGACTACGAGCAGTTCTTC	CASSASSGDYEQFF
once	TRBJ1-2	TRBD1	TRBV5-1	TGCGCCAGCAGCTTGACGGAGGGGGCGCATCGCGGCTACACCTTC	CASSLTEGAHRGYTF
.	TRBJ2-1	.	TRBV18	TGTGCCAGCTCCCCCTGGCGGGACAGCCCCTACAATGAGCAGTTCTTC	CASSPWRDSPYNEQFF
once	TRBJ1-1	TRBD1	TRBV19	TGTGCCAGTATCGGACAGGGGGACACTGAAGCTTTCTTT	CASIGQGDTEAFF
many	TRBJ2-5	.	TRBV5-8	TGTGCCAGCAGCTTGGCGCCCGCAGGGGAAGAGACCCAGTACTTC	CASSLAPAGEETQYF
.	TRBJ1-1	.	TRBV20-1	TGCAGTGCTACCGTGGACAGCTTGAACACTGAAGCTTTCTTT	CSATVDSLNTEAFF
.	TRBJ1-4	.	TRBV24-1	TGTGCCACCAGTGATTTGCAGGAAGAAAAACTGTTTTTT	CATSDLQEEKLFF
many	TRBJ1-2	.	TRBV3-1	TGTGCCAGCAGCCAAGATGACAGAAGTTACTATGGCTACACCTTC	CASSQDDRSYYGYTF
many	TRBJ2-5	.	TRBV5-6	TGTGCCAGCAGCAAACAGGTCCAAGAGACCCAGTACTTC	CASSKQVQETQYF
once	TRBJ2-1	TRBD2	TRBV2	TGTGCCAGCAGCACCCTAGCGGGGGTTTACAATGAGCAGTTCTTC	CASSTLAGVYNEQFF
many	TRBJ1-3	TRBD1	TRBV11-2	TGTGCCAGCAGCTGGCGGACAGGGACTGGAAACACCATATATTTT	CASSWRTGTGNTIYF
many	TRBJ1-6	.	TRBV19	TGTGCCAGTAACCACGATACCACAGGGTCACCCCTCCACTTT	CASNHDTTGSPLHF
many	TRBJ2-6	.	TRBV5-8	TGTGCCAGCAGCTTGGAGGCAGGGTTTTCCAACGTCCTGACTTTC	CASSLEAGFSNVLTF
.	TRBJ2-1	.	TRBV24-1	TGTGCCACCAGTGACCGGTCACCAAGCTCCTACAATGAGCAGTTCTTC	CATSDRSPSSYNEQFF
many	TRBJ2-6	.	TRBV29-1	TGCAGCGTTGGGCCGGGTGTAGCTGGGGCCAACGTCCTGACTTTC	CSVGPGVAGANVLTF
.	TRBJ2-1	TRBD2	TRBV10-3	TGTGCCATCAGTGGAAGGGGCGGGGGTGGTGAGCAGTTCTTC	CAISGRGGGGEQFF
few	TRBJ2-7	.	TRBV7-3	TGTGCCAGCAGCCCGCCCGGAGACAACGAGCAGTACTTC	CASSPPGDNEQYF
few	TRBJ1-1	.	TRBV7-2	TGTGCCAGCAGATTCACAGGTAGCGCTGAAGCTTTCTTT	CASRFTGSAEAFF
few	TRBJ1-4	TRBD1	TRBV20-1	TGCAGTGCTTTTAGACAGGGTGTTAAGGAAAAACTGTTTTTT	CSAFRQGVKEKLFF
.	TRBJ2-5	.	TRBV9	TGTGCCAGCAGCGTAGGAGACAGCCAAGAGACCCAGTACTTC	CASSVGDSQETQYF
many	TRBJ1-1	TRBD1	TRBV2	TGTGCCAGCGGTACGACCCCAGGGGGGTTCTCTGAAGCTTTCTTT	CASGTTPGGFSEAFF
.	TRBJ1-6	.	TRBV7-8	TGTGCCAGCAGCTTAGATGGGAGGGCCGATCCCCTCCACTTT	CASSLDGRADPLHF
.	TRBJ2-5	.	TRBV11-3	TGTGCCAGCAGCTTAGCATCCTACCTTCGACAGTATGAGACCCAGTACTTC	CASSLASYLRQYETQYF
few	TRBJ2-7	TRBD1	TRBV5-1	TGCGCCAGCAGCCGGACAGGGGGAAACTACGAGCAGTACTTC	CASSRTGGNYEQYF
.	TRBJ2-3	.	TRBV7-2	TGCGCCAGCAGCCGACGGGATACTAGCACAGATACGCAGTATTTT	CASSRRDTSTDTQYF
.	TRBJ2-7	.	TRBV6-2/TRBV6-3	TGTGCCAGCAGACCACAGACTCCCTCCTACGAGCAGTACTTC	CASRPQTPSYEQYF
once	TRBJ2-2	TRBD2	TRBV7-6	TGTGCCAGCAGCCACCCGCGGGGGGCGGGGAACACCGGGGAGCTGTTTTTT	CASSHPRGAGNTGELFF
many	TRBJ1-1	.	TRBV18	TGTGCCAGCTCACCCACAGGGAATGAAGCTTTCTTT	CASSPTGNEAFF
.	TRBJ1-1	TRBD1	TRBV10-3	TGTGCCACCAAGAGGGACAGGGGCACGAACACTGAAGCTTTCTTT	CATKRDRGTNTEAFF
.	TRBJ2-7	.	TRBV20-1	TGCAGTGCCCCCGACGGATACGGGCAGTACTTC	CSAPDGYGQYF
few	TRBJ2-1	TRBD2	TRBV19	TGTGCCAGTAGTCAGACTAGCGGGGGTGCCTACAATGAGCAGTTCTTC	CASSQTSGGAYNEQFF
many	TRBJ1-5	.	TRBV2	TGTGCCAGCAGTTTGGACAGCGCCGGCAATCAGCCCCAGCATTTT	CASSLDSAGNQPQHF
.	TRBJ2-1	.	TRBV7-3	TGTGCCAGCAGCCCCGCGGAGGGGCGCCAAAATGAGCAGTTCTTC	CASSPAEGRQNEQFF
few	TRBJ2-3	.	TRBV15	TGTGCCACCAGCAGTAGTCGGGGGCCTGATACGCAGTATTTT	CATSSSRGPDTQYF
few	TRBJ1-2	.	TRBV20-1	TGCAGTGCCAGGGGAGAGGGTAACTATGGCTACACCTTC	CSARGEGNYGYTF